This T cell receptor (beta chain) was obtained from a study of T cell repertoires in cytomegalovirus infection. Turning to the study itself: Public TCR beta signatures provided an indication of both CMV infection and a matching HLA type.

Worth noting for this clonotype: Its antigen is undetermined.

Germline CDR1 is MNHEY and CDR2 is SMNVEV (reference sequence). This CDR3 has 14 amino acids. V dropped 7 bases and J dropped 4 bases, with 16 bases sitting between them. From the reads, TCRdb called clonotypes with MiXCR, one entry per CDR3 protein. This sample yields about 83,000 distinct CDR3 sequences, of which about half are seen a single time; approximately 93% belongs to the top ten. Study observations and caveats: The ex vivo response was dominated by HLA-C-restricted CMV-specific TCR beta clonotypes.

The rearrangement joins TRBV27 to TRBJ1-2, with D unclear. The clonotype was recovered from a human donor in good health (CMV status not recorded). Some clones in this sample may be carry-over from other donors' samples. Material: CD8+ T cells from cultured PBMCs, obtained from culture after CMV antigen stimulation. CDR3 sequence: CASNPGRDPYGYTF. CDR3 in DNA: TGTGCCAGCAACCCCGGGCGCGACCCCTATGGCTACACCTTC.